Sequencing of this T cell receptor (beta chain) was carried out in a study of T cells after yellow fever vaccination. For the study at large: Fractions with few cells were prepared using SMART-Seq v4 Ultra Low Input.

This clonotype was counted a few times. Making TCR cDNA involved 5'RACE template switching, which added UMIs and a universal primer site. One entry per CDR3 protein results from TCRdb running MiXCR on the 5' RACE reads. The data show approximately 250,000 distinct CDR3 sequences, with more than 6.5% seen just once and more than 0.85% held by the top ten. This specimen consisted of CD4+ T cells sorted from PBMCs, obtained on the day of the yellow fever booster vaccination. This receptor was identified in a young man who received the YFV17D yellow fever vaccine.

CDR3 region: CASSLGRYNSPLHF. DNA of the CDR3: TGTGCCAGCAGCTTAGGCCGGTATAATTCACCCCTCCACTTT. The chain joins TRBV7-3 to TRBJ1-6; D call uncertain. Trimming took off 2 bases at V and 4 bases at J, with 6 bases between the two ends. Per the germline V gene, CDR1 is SGHTA and CDR2 is FQGTGA. This CDR3 has 14 residues.